This T cell receptor (beta chain) comes out of a study of blood T cell repertoires in COVID-19. Study information: The United States, Italy and Spain supplied acute and convalescent COVID-19 samples. Sample material is recorded as cDNA or gDNA derived from T cells, B-cell-depleted T cells, or PBMCs.

V lost 2 bases and J 7 bases, leaving 12 bases between the germline ends. The CDR3 covers 14 residues. Germline-derived CDR1 and CDR2 are SEHNR and FQNEAQ (reference sequence). Authors' analysis steps: How many nucleated cells were present was estimated from reference gene primer amplification. Some clones are missing from TCRdb's copy, which holds only in-frame ones; the method was immunoSEQ multiplex PCR. For V, J and clone size, that table is used; D and trimming come from the DNA. This sample has 200,000 to 250,000 clones, with under 90% found just once. The sequencing input was peripheral blood. This rearrangement joins TRBV7-9 to TRBJ1-5; D is ambiguous. The receptor was derived from a man in his fifties or sixties with acute or convalescent COVID-19. The CDR3 spells CASSLTGLWQPQHF. The CDR3 DNA reads TGTGCCAGCAGCTTAACGGGGTTATGGCAGCCCCAGCATTTT.